The 16 T cell receptor beta chains below come from one sample, sequenced in a study of blood T cell repertoires in COVID-19 (dated by TCRdb to about 2020). Library prep was done by the immunoSEQ multiplex PCR assay. TCRdb took over this immuneACCESS table, retaining in-frame rearrangements with V and J assigned. Such tables are incomplete; in checked studies, under half of the missing clones stem from an unresolved V gene, and the remainder is unexplained. The sample has roughly 360,000 clones on record, less than 90% of them singletons. Jointly, the top ten make up about 5% of the sample. Material for sequencing was PBMCs or T cells enriched from blood (not recorded which). These receptors all stem from a woman in her forties or fifties who had recovered from COVID-19.

Only one count was recorded for this clone. This rearrangement joins TRBV11-2 to TRBJ2-7; 12 bases align to TRBD2. The CDR3 runs to 13 residues. The ends lost 7 bases at V and 11 bases at J; junction bases unmatched: 9. Germline loops: CDR1 SGHAT, CDR2 FQNNGV. CDR3 sequence reads: CASKTSGGIVKYF. The CDR3 bases are TGTGCCAGCAAGACTAGCGGGGGCATTGTAAAGTACTTC.

Only one count was recorded for this clone. This chain uses TRBV9 with TRBJ2-1, with 9 bases matching TRBD2. V gave up 0 bases and J gave up 8 bases; unmatched junction bases: 9. This CDR3 is built from 16 residues. From germline, CDR1 is SGDLS and CDR2 YYNGEE. The CDR3 DNA is TGTGCCAGCAGCGTAGCTAAAGGCGGGAGGGTCTATGAGCAGTTCTTC. Protein product: CASSVAKGGRVYEQFF. The whole variable domain, filled in from reference TRBV9 and TRBJ2-1, reads DSGVTQTPKHLITATGQRVTLRCSPRSGDLSVYWYQQSLDQGLQFLIQYYNGEERAKGNILERFSAQQFPDLHSELNLSSLELGDSALYFCASSVAKGGRVYEQFFGPGTRLTVL.

The rearrangement joins TRBV27 to TRBJ2-5; 7 nucleotides line up with TRBD2. Germline CDR1 and CDR2: MNHEY and SMNVEV (reference sequence). The CDR3 is made up of 13 amino acids. J lost 5 bases, V lost 3 bases, and 3 bases had no gene match. The CDR3, as DNA: TGTGCCAGCAGTTTCGTGGGGGGGGAGACCCAGTACTTC. Protein product: CASSFVGGETQYF.

As for this clone: This sample includes further DNA sequences coding for the same CDR3. The rearrangement joins TRBV7-2 to TRBJ1-3; tentatively, D is TRBD1 (6 bases). Germline V CDR1 and CDR2: SGHTA, FQGNSA. V was cut by 5 bases and J by 4 bases, with 9 bases left in between. The CDR3 is 13 residues long. CDR3 sequence (DNA): TGTGCCAGCAGCCCCGGACAGGGAAACACCATATATTTT. This sequence encodes CASSPGQGNTIYF.

This clone was seen only a few times. The chain carries TRBV30 and TRBJ2-2, with a weak D call TRBD1 (6 bases). Germline loops: CDR1 GTSNPN, CDR2 SVGIG (reference sequence). V was pared by 5 bases and J by 7 bases, with 14 bases between. The CDR3 sequence is 13 residues long. The CDR3 here is CAWAQGFHGELFF. The CDR3 DNA sequence: TGTGCCTGGGCACAGGGTTTCCACGGGGAGCTGTTTTTT.

The V call is TRBV7-3, the J call TRBJ2-7, with 8 positions matching TRBD1. The V gene end was trimmed by 6 bases and the J gene end by 2 bases; junction bases not matched to a gene: 9. CDR3 length: 15 amino acids. CDR1 SGHTA and CDR2 FQGTGA come from the germline V gene. The CDR3 DNA reads as TGTGCCAGCAGTTTAGGGACAGGCGATGCCTACGAGCAGTACTTC. Translation gives CASSLGTGDAYEQYF.

The chain recombines TRBV5-1 with TRBJ2-7; TRBD1 matches at 11 bases. The junction had 10 bases not matched to a gene; V was cut back by 0 bases and J by 5 bases. In germline, CDR1 is SGHRS, CDR2 YFSETQ. This CDR3 has 17 residues. CDR3 sequence: CASSLAPTGTGGDEQYF. In DNA, the CDR3 is TGCGCCAGCAGCTTGGCCCCCACCGGGACAGGGGGTGACGAGCAGTACTTC.

The V call is TRBV5-1, the J call TRBJ1-2, with D hard to call. The CDR3 is made up of 16 amino acids. Germline CDR1 and CDR2: SGHRS and YFSETQ. The germline V and J ends were trimmed by 1 base and 4 bases, with 17 bases remaining between them. CDR3 nucleotides: TGCGCCAGCAGCTTGTCGGACTCGCTCCTAGGCTATGGCTACACCTTC. Its protein is CASSLSDSLLGYGYTF.

The V and J genes are TRBV5-1 and TRBJ2-6; D uncertain. This CDR3 region has 17 residues. Trimming took 1 base from V and 1 from J, leaving 12 bases between them. CDR1 and CDR2 (germline): SGHRS, YFSETQ. CDR3 DNA sequence: TGCGCCAGCAGCTTGTTACCGGGTACATCTGGGGCCAACGTCCTGACTTTC. Amino acid sequence: CASSLLPGTSGANVLTF.

CDR3 sequence: CASSVTGGNQPQHF. CDR3 sequence (DNA): TGTGCCAGCAGTGTGACAGGGGGAAATCAGCCCCAGCATTTT. This sequence joins TRBV27 and TRBJ1-5, with TRBD1 matching over 9 bases. Germline V CDR1 and CDR2: MNHEY, SMNVEV (reference sequence). After removal of 5 bases from V and 4 bases from J, the junction contained 3 bases not matched to a gene. The CDR3 loop spans 14 amino acids.

V usage is TRBV9 and J usage is TRBJ2-1; possibly TRBD2 for D (5 bases). The CDR3 length is 14 residues. V dropped 2 bases and J dropped 5 bases, with 11 bases sitting between them. CDR1 and CDR2 (germline): SGDLS, YYNGEE. CDR3: CASSVLTRDNEQFF. The CDR3 nucleotides are TGTGCCAGCAGCGTGCTAACTAGAGACAATGAGCAGTTCTTC.

V gene TRBV7-8 combines with J gene TRBJ2-1, with 13 bases fitting TRBD2. The CDR3 is 17 amino acids. Per the germline V gene, CDR1 is SGHVS and CDR2 is FQNEAQ. V was clipped by 2 bases and J by 0 bases; unmatched bases: 1. In DNA, the CDR3 is TGTGCCAGCAGCTTAAGGACTAGCGGGGGCTCCTACAATGAGCAGTTCTTC. Translation: CASSLRTSGGSYNEQFF. Variable domain in full (rest from reference TRBV7-8 and TRBJ2-1): GAGVSQSPRYKVAKRGQDVALRCDPISGHVSLFWYQQALGQGPEFLTYFQNEAQLDKSGLPSDRFFAERPEGSVSTLKIQRTQQEDSAVYLCASSLRTSGGSYNEQFFGPGTRLTVL.

A word on this clone: Other DNA sequences of this sample code for an identical CDR3. The chain employs TRBV5-1 and TRBJ1-2; maybe TRBD1 (6 bases). This CDR3 spans 14 amino acids. Germline V gene data show CDR1 as SGHRS and CDR2 as YFSETQ. V gave up 0 bases and J gave up 0 bases, with 6 bases separating them. This chain's CDR3 is CASSLEGANYGYTF. CDR3 nucleotides: TGCGCCAGCAGCTTGGAGGGGGCTAACTATGGCTACACCTTC.

The chain couples TRBV25-1 to TRBJ2-1, with D uncertain. In germline, CDR1 is MGHDK, CDR2 SYGVNS. Trimming left V 6 bases short and J 4 bases short, with 4 bases between. This CDR3 is 11 amino acids long. In nucleotides, the CDR3 is TGTGCCAGCAGGCAGTACAATGAGCAGTTCTTC. This translates into CASRQYNEQFF.

This clone was seen once. The rearrangement joins TRBV5-6 to TRBJ2-1, with a possible D match to TRBD1 (6 bases). Germline-derived CDR1 and CDR2 are SGHDT and YYEEEE. The CDR3 has 14 residues. V was pared by 1 base and J by 7 bases, with 12 bases between. As DNA, the CDR3 is TGTGCCAGCAGCTTGCTGGGGGCGGCGAATGAGCAGTTCTTC. The encoded protein is CASSLLGAANEQFF.

The chain is built from TRBV4-1 and TRBJ1-2; 11 nucleotides match TRBD1. V trimming: 2 bases; J trimming: 3 bases; junction bases outside the gene matches: 5. CDR1 is MGHRA and CDR2 is YSYEKL in the germline V gene. The length of the CDR3 is 16 residues. DNA of the CDR3: TGCGCCAGCAGCCAACTTCCGGGACAGGGGGACTATGGCTACACCTTC. It codes for CASSQLPGQGDYGYTF.